This TCR beta chain was captured by sequencing in a study of read filtering for tumor transcriptome and immune sequencing. The length of the CDR3 is 14 residues. The V gene lost 6 bases and the J gene lost 4 bases, with 15 bases spanning the gap. Germline assignment: CDR1 MNHEY and CDR2 SVGAGI. This clonotype was seen at least ten times. This library used roughly 0.4 ug RNA and molecular barcoded adaptors spanning alpha/delta and beta/gamma chains. TCRdb called the reads again in MiXCR, with one record for every CDR3 protein. The sample contains 90,000 to 95,000 distinct CDR3 sequences, 20% to 25% of which appear only once.

The V call is TRBV6-5, the J call TRBJ1-1; a weak D match, TRBD1 (5 bases). The clonotype was recovered from a donor aged 40 or over with multiple myeloma. Input material: a population of CD138-negative cells sorted from bone marrow. The CDR3 DNA reads as TGTGCCAGCAGCCTTCAGGGCTGGGGCACTGAAGCTTTCTTT. It translates to CASSLQGWGTEAFF.